Listed here are 17 T cell receptor beta chains from one sample, sequenced in a study of T-cell reconstitution after alpha-beta-depleted transplantation in children. Unique molecular identifiers were used in preparing the TCRbeta library. TCRdb called the PCR reads again in MiXCR, with one record for every CDR3 protein. This table holds some 500,000 distinct CDR3 sequences, approximately 16% found once. The input for sequencing was PBMCs from the stem cell graft donor, taken from the stem cell graft. These TCRs come from a human donor who donated a stem cell graft to a child with acute lymphoblastic leukemia.

The genes are TRBV7-9 and TRBJ1-2; the match to TRBD1 covers 8 bases. J was trimmed by 4 bases and V by 5 bases; bases with no gene match: 15. CDR3 size: 17 residues. Germline V CDR1 and CDR2: SEHNR, FQNEAQ (reference sequence). The CDR3 region is CASSRKYRGKVLYGYTF. The DNA for the CDR3 is TGTGCCAGCAGCAGAAAATACAGGGGGAAGGTCCTCTATGGCTACACCTTC.

The J gene is TRBJ1-1, the V gene TRBV5-1; a possible D gene is TRBD1 (5 bases). The germline V gene has CDR1 SGHRS and CDR2 YFSETQ. The CDR3 is 15 residues long. V was cut by 0 bases and J by 4 bases, with 13 bases left in between. The DNA of the CDR3 is TGCGCCAGCAGCTTGGCCGATCGGGACCTCACTGAAGCTTTCTTT. Translation: CASSLADRDLTEAFF.

The chain employs TRBV3-1 and TRBJ2-5; no clear D gene. Germline CDR1 is LGHDT and CDR2 is YNNKEL (reference sequence). V gave up 1 base and J gave up 0 bases, with 24 bases separating them. This CDR3 has 20 residues. CDR3 bases: TGTGCCAGCAGCCAAGGACTTAGCCAAGTTAAGGATTGGGACCAAGAGACCCAGTACTTC. The encoded protein is CASSQGLSQVKDWDQETQYF.

This clonotype was seen only a few times. V and J are TRBV20-1 and TRBJ2-1; D is possibly TRBD2 (5 bases). The V gene lost 3 bases and the J gene lost 7 bases, with 16 bases spanning the gap. The CDR3 runs to 14 residues. CDR1 is DFQATT and CDR2 is SNEGSKA in the germline V gene (reference sequence). CDR3 amino acids: CSARFSRVENEQFF. CDR3 bases: TGCAGTGCTAGGTTTTCGCGGGTGGAGAATGAGCAGTTCTTC.

The sample holds a few counts of this clonotype. The chain uses TRBV9 and TRBJ1-1; TRBD1 might be the D (6 bases). CDR1 is SGDLS, CDR2 YYNGEE, per germline. CDR3 length equals 15 residues. Between the trimmed V and J ends, which lost 5 bases and 1 base, there was a span of 15 bases. The DNA for the CDR3 is TGTGCCAGCAGGCATTCAACAGGGAGGAACACTGAAGCTTTCTTT. Translating it yields CASRHSTGRNTEAFF. The full variable domain, in which reference TRBV9 and TRBJ1-1 provide the parts outside the CDR3, is DSGVTQTPKHLITATGQRVTLRCSPRSGDLSVYWYQQSLDQGLQFLIQYYNGEERAKGNILERFSAQQFPDLHSELNLSSLELGDSALYFCASRHSTGRNTEAFFGQGTRLTVV.

This chain links TRBV5-1 with TRBJ2-1; 8 positions match TRBD1. With 5 bases clipped from V and 7 bases from J, the junction kept 8 bases outside the gene matches. Germline V gene sequence: CDR1 SGHRS, CDR2 YFSETQ. CDR3 length: 14 residues. CDR3 amino acids: CASRRGQGANEQFF. The DNA for the CDR3 is TGCGCCAGCAGGCGCGGGCAGGGGGCAAATGAGCAGTTCTTC. Supplemented by reference TRBV5-1 and TRBJ2-1, the full variable domain reads KAGVTQTPRYLIKTRGQQVTLSCSPISGHRSVSWYQQTPGQGLQFLFEYFSETQRNKGNFPGRFSGRQFSNSRSEMNVSTLELGDSALYLCASRRGQGANEQFFGPGTRLTVL.

The CDR3 DNA sequence: TGTGCCAGCAGCAACAGACAAGGGACAGTAGACACCATATATTTT. Its protein is CASSNRQGTVDTIYF. The rearrangement joins TRBV11-2 to TRBJ1-3; 7 bases are a match to TRBD1. The CDR3 length is 15 residues. With V trimmed by 5 bases and J by 8 bases, 12 bases remained unmatched. CDR1 and CDR2 (germline): SGHAT, FQNNGV.

V is TRBV14 and J is TRBJ2-7, with a weak D call TRBD1 (5 bases). Germline CDR1 and CDR2: SGHDN and FVKESK. The CDR3 is 15 residues long. Trimming left V 1 base short and J 3 bases short, with 13 bases between. The CDR3 region is CASSQGNPGIYEQYF. Here the CDR3 DNA reads TGTGCCAGCAGCCAAGGGAATCCAGGGATCTACGAGCAGTACTTC.

The chain joins TRBV4-1 to TRBJ1-3; 10 bases fit TRBD1. Germline V gives CDR1 MGHRA, CDR2 YSYEKL. This CDR3 region has 21 residues. The V segment lost 1 base and the J segment 2 bases; nucleotides outside the gene matches: 17. The DNA of the CDR3 is TGCGCCAGCAGCCAAGTAAAACCGGGACAGGGGTTGGTAGGTGCTGGAAACACCATATATTTT. It translates to CASSQVKPGQGLVGAGNTIYF.

The CDR3 DNA follows: TGCAGCGCCCTAGTTAGAAACACCGGGGAGCTGTTTTTT. This translates into CSALVRNTGELFF. The chain links TRBV29-1 to TRBJ2-2; D is unclear. Germline V gene sequence: CDR1 SQVTM, CDR2 ANQGSEA. The CDR3 has 13 amino acids. The V gene lost 7 bases and the J gene lost 2 bases, with 11 bases spanning the gap.

The chain is built from TRBV5-4 and TRBJ1-2, with 9 bases fitting TRBD1. This CDR3 is 15 amino acids long. After removal of 5 bases from V and 6 bases from J, the junction contained 11 bases not matched to a gene. The germline V gene encodes CDR1 SGHNT and CDR2 YYREEE (reference sequence). The CDR3 nucleotides read TGTGCCAGCAGGTATCCGGGACAGGGAGTCCATGGCTACACCTTC. It codes for CASRYPGQGVHGYTF.

This clonotype was observed a few times. The V gene is TRBV27, the J gene TRBJ2-7, with 8 bases fitting TRBD2. V gave up 5 bases and J gave up 3 bases; unmatched junction bases: 6. The germline CDR1 and CDR2 sequences are MNHEY and SMNVEV (reference sequence). This CDR3 contains 14 residues. CDR3 bases: TGTGCCAGCAGTATCAGCGGGAGCTTCTACGAGCAGTACTTC. It codes for CASSISGSFYEQYF.

This clonotype has only a few counts. The rearrangement uses TRBV7-9 and TRBJ2-1, with D unresolved. V lost 5 bases, J lost 12 bases, and 17 bases lay in between. Germline V gives CDR1 SEHNR, CDR2 FQNEAQ (reference sequence). This CDR3 has 13 residues. The CDR3 region has the DNA TGTGCCAGCAGCCGACCAATTATGGTGGGGCAGTTCTTC. Its translation: CASSRPIMVGQFF. Together with reference TRBV7-9 and TRBJ2-1, the CDR3 gives the full variable domain: DTGVSQNPRHKITKRGQNVTFRCDPISEHNRLYWYRQTLGQGPEFLTYFQNEAQLEKSRLLSDRFSAERPKGSFSTLEIQRTEQGDSAMYLCASSRPIMVGQFFGPGTRLTVL.

This clonotype was seen more than once but under ten times. The chain has TRBV7-3 and TRBJ2-1; 15 bases agree with TRBD2. Germline CDR1 SGHTA, CDR2 FQGTGA. Losses at the gene ends were 3 bases for V and 9 bases for J; bases not matched to a gene: 6. The CDR3 runs 16 residues. Here the CDR3 reads CASSFSGTSGRLEQFF. CDR3 nucleotides: TGTGCCAGCAGCTTCTCCGGGACTAGCGGGAGGCTTGAGCAGTTCTTC. The entire variable domain, with the rest obtained from reference TRBV7-3 and TRBJ2-1, is as follows: GAGVSQTPSNKVTEKGKYVELRCDPISGHTALYWYRQSLGQGPEFLIYFQGTGAADDSGLPNDRFFAVRPEGSVSTLKIQRTERGDSAVYLCASSFSGTSGRLEQFFGPGTRLTVL.

The V gene is TRBV14, the J gene TRBJ2-7, with D possibly matching TRBD2 (5 bases). CDR3 length equals 14 residues. V was trimmed by 2 bases and J by 4 bases, leaving 12 bases between them. Per germline, CDR1 SGHDN and CDR2 FVKESK. The CDR3 spells CASSQKERLYEQYF. The CDR3 coding sequence is TGTGCCAGCAGCCAAAAGGAGCGGTTATACGAGCAGTACTTC.

This clonotype was found many times. The chain couples TRBV5-1 to TRBJ2-2; no firm D call. The CDR3 has 15 amino acids. The germline V and J ends were trimmed by 4 bases and 7 bases, with 17 bases remaining between them. Germline-derived CDR1 and CDR2 are SGHRS and YFSETQ. DNA of the CDR3: TGCGCCAGCAGCCCGATGACTCGGATGGGCGGGGAGCTGTTTTTT. Its translation: CASSPMTRMGGELFF.

This clonotype has more than one count but fewer than ten. The chain combines TRBV5-6 with TRBJ2-7; D not resolved. The CDR3 covers 12 residues. Germline V CDR1 and CDR2: SGHDT, YYEEEE. The V gene lost 4 bases and the J gene lost 3 bases, with 8 bases spanning the gap. Written as DNA, the CDR3 is TGTGCCAGCAGCCGCACCTACTACGAGCAGTACTTC. Its protein product is CASSRTYYEQYF.